One sample yielded the 9 T cell receptor beta chains listed below, sequenced in a study of shared clonotypes between healthy human individuals. Measured with immunoSEQ multiplex PCR; TCRdb has only the in-frame clones, and not every one. Among about 1 million clones listed, around 76% were seen once. The material sequenced was memory CD4+ T cells sorted from blood. Subset indicated: CD45RA-negative fraction. The receptors were sampled from a man aged 18 to 35 in good health.

The chain is built from TRBV6-6 and TRBJ1-2; D is ambiguous. Germline V gene data show CDR1 as MNHNY and CDR2 as SVGAGI (reference sequence). V was cut by 4 bases and J by 0 bases, with 15 bases left in between. CDR3 length: 16 residues. CDR3 loop: CASSSSSANANYGYTF. DNA of the CDR3: TGTGCCAGCAGTTCCTCTTCAGCTAACGCTAACTATGGCTACACCTTC.

The V and J genes are TRBV7-2 and TRBJ1-6; no reliable D call. CDR1 is SGHTA, CDR2 FQGNSA, per germline. Trimming left V 4 bases short and J 7 bases short, with 14 bases between. The CDR3 sequence is 15 residues long. The CDR3 DNA sequence: TGTGCCAGCAGCTCAACAAGGACGCAAAATTCACCCCTCCACTTT. Translation gives CASSSTRTQNSPLHF. The full variable domain, in which reference TRBV7-2 and TRBJ1-6 provide the parts outside the CDR3, is GAGVSQSPSNKVTEKGKDVELRCDPISGHTALYWYRQSLGQGLEFLIYFQGNSAPDKSGLPSDRFSAERTGGSVSTLTIQRTQQEDSAVYLCASSSTRTQNSPLHFGNGTRLTVT.

The chain employs TRBV2 and TRBJ2-1; 9 bases match TRBD1. Per germline, CDR1 SNHLY and CDR2 FYNNEI. The V and J ends lost 7 bases and 2 bases, in that order; junction bases with no gene match: 9. The CDR3 is 16 residues long. As DNA, the CDR3 is TGTGCCAGCACCAAAAGCAGGACAGGGGCCTACAATGAGCAGTTCTTC. It encodes CASTKSRTGAYNEQFF.

In its sample, this clone was seen a few times. The chain joins TRBV10-3 to TRBJ1-4, with a tentative D call TRBD1 (6 bases). Germline CDR1 ENHRY, CDR2 SYGVKD. CDR3 length: 13 residues. The V and J ends lost 3 bases and 13 bases respectively, with 15 bases between them. This CDR3 is CAISDRGPGGLFF. In DNA form, the CDR3 reads TGTGCCATCAGTGACAGGGGCCCAGGTGGACTGTTTTTT.

The CDR3 nucleotides are TGTGCCAGCAGTTGGACAGCTAGCACAGATACGCAGTATTTT. This sequence encodes CASSWTASTDTQYF. The chain recombines TRBV6-1 with TRBJ2-3; possible D gene TRBD1, 6 bases. Trimming stripped 5 bases from V and 0 bases from J, with 9 bases between. The CDR3 length is 14 residues. Per the germline V gene, CDR1 is MNHNS and CDR2 is SASEGT.

The chain combines TRBV5-1 with TRBJ2-7; 12 bases fit TRBD1. Germline trimming cut 4 bases from V and 6 bases from J; bases unmatched to any gene: 11. Germline V gene lookup returns CDR1 SGHRS and CDR2 YFSETQ. The CDR3 has 16 residues. CDR3 loop: CASSPTLGQGAGEQYF. Here the CDR3 DNA reads TGCGCCAGCAGCCCGACCCTGGGACAGGGGGCCGGCGAGCAGTACTTC.

About this clone itself: This specimen includes other DNA sequences encoding the same CDR3. This chain joins TRBV28 and TRBJ1-4, with TRBD1 as a possible D gene (5 bases). Trimming removed 2 bases at V and 5 bases at J, with 9 bases between. The CDR3 runs 14 residues. The germline V gene encodes CDR1 MDHEN and CDR2 SYDVKM. In DNA, the CDR3 is TGTGCCAGCAGTTTAGGGGGTCCCAATGAAAAACTGTTTTTT. Its translation is CASSLGGPNEKLFF.

In nucleotides, the CDR3 is TGTGCCCTGACCAGGAGGGTCGATCAGCCCCAGCATTTT. Translation: CALTRRVDQPQHF. The V and J genes are TRBV5-4 and TRBJ1-5; D is ambiguous. Germline V gives CDR1 SGHNT, CDR2 YYREEE (reference sequence). V shed 10 bases and J shed 5 bases, with 16 bases lying between them. This CDR3 is 13 amino acids long.

Points on this clone: The sample holds other DNA sequences that translate to the same CDR3. The gene calls are TRBV7-9 and TRBJ2-3; no clear D. The CDR3 is 15 residues long. The ends were cut back, 5 bases at V and 0 bases at J, with 12 bases in the middle. Germline-derived CDR1 and CDR2 are SEHNR and FQNEAQ (reference sequence). DNA for the CDR3: TGTGCCAGCAGCCTGGGCACGACAAGCACAGATACGCAGTATTTT. It specifies CASSLGTTSTDTQYF.